The 10 T cell receptor beta chains reported below all come from one sample, sequenced in a study of CD8 T cells in Susac syndrome. With random hexamers, reverse transcription was performed on roughly 0.45 to 1 ug of RNA. TCRdb used MiXCR to reprocess the immunoSEQ multiplex PCR reads, holding one entry per CDR3 protein. The sample includes just under 95,000 distinct CDR3 sequences, 90% to 95% of them seen just once. Sequencing was performed on CD4+ T cells from PBMCs. These TCRs come from a human donor with Susac syndrome.

This chain connects TRBV5-4 to TRBJ2-1, with no clear D. The germline V gene encodes CDR1 SGHNT and CDR2 YYREEE (reference sequence). V was clipped by 0 bases and J by 5 bases, with 15 bases between them. CDR3 length: 16 amino acids. CDR3 DNA: TGTGCCAGCAGCTTGGCCACCACGGTTCGAAACAATGAGCAGTTCTTC. Its translation: CASSLATTVRNNEQFF. Full variable domain (remainder filled in from reference TRBV5-4 and TRBJ2-1): ETGVTQSPTHLIKTRGQQVTLRCSSQSGHNTVSWYQQALGQGPQFIFQYYREEENGRGNFPPRFSGLQFPNYSSELNVNALELDDSALYLCASSLATTVRNNEQFFGPGTRLTVL.

This chain links TRBV3-1 with TRBJ2-7, with unresolved D. CDR1 LGHDT and CDR2 YNNKEL come from the germline V gene (reference sequence). V gave up 4 bases and J gave up 3 bases, with 16 bases separating them. This CDR3 region has 15 residues. The CDR3: CASSRRQALGYEQYF. The CDR3 DNA sequence: TGTGCCAGCAGCCGAAGGCAAGCCTTGGGCTACGAGCAGTACTTC.

The V and J genes are TRBV9 and TRBJ2-3; 8 positions agree with TRBD2. Per germline, CDR1 SGDLS and CDR2 YYNGEE. This CDR3 is 16 amino acids long. Trimming took 0 bases from V and 5 from J; bases not matched to a gene: 8. The CDR3 DNA sequence: TGTGCCAGCAGCGTAGGGTCGGGGGGGCCTATAGATACGCAGTATTTT. As protein: CASSVGSGGPIDTQYF.

The V and J genes are TRBV4-3 and TRBJ2-3; D gene unclear. The CDR3 length is 13 residues. Germline assignment: CDR1 LGHNA and CDR2 YSLEER. The V and J ends lost 3 bases and 6 bases respectively, with 10 bases between them. CDR3 nucleotides: TGCGCCAGCAGCCAGTCCCCTGGGGATACGCAGTATTTT. It translates to CASSQSPGDTQYF.

The chain joins TRBV7-2 to TRBJ1-5; D is undetermined. This CDR3 has 15 residues. Germline values: CDR1 SGHTA, CDR2 FQGNSA. Trimming left V 6 bases short and J 3 bases short, with 15 bases between. DNA of the CDR3: TGTGCCAGCAGTCAAGACGGTCCATTCAATCAGCCCCAGCATTTT. Amino acids: CASSQDGPFNQPQHF.

This chain links TRBV5-6 with TRBJ2-2; D possibly corresponds to TRBD2 (5 bases). This CDR3 is 14 amino acids long. The V gene's germline CDR1 is SGHDT and CDR2 YYEEEE. The germline V and J ends were trimmed by 4 bases and 5 bases, with 12 bases remaining between them. The CDR3 protein is CASSLVLATGELFF. In nucleotides, the CDR3 is TGTGCCAGCAGCCTTGTCCTAGCTACCGGGGAGCTGTTTTTT.

The rearrangement uses TRBV29-1 and TRBJ1-6; D remains unclear. V was trimmed by 0 bases and J by 10 bases, leaving 10 bases between them. The CDR3 sequence is 13 residues long. Germline V lookup: CDR1 SQVTM, CDR2 ANQGSEA. The CDR3 region has the DNA TGCAGCGTTGAAGATCGTTCTGGGTCACCCCTCCACTTT. This encodes CSVEDRSGSPLHF.

The chain links TRBV29-1 to TRBJ1-2; 8 positions match TRBD1. This CDR3 contains 13 residues. CDR1 is SQVTM, CDR2 ANQGSEA, per germline. The trim removed 4 bases at V and 8 bases at J, leaving 9 bases unmatched. CDR3 coding DNA: TGCAGCGTTGGGCAGTCAGGGGGCGAGGGCTACACCTTC. Its translation: CSVGQSGGEGYTF.

The genes are TRBV2 and TRBJ1-1; D remains unclear. The CDR3 has 11 amino acids. Germline lookup yields CDR1 SNHLY and CDR2 FYNNEI. V was trimmed by 1 base and J by 10 bases, leaving 7 bases between them. The DNA of the CDR3 is TGTGCCAGCAGTGAAGTAAGGAGAGCTTTCTTT. Protein product: CASSEVRRAFF. Using reference TRBV2 and TRBJ1-1 for the parts outside the CDR3, the full variable domain is EPEVTQTPSHQVTQMGQEVILRCVPISNHLYFYWYRQILGQKVEFLVSFYNNEISEKSEIFDDQFSVERPDGSNFTLKIRSTKLEDSAMYFCASSEVRRAFFGQGTRLTVV.

The chain has TRBV2 and TRBJ1-2; D unresolved. Germline V gene data show CDR1 as SNHLY and CDR2 as FYNNEI. This CDR3 has 11 residues. V was clipped by 5 bases and J by 4 bases, with 5 bases between them. DNA for the CDR3: TGTGCCAGCAGTCGACTCTATGGCTACACCTTC. Translated: CASSRLYGYTF.